One T cell receptor beta chain is described in this entry. V shed 2 bases and J 4 bases; nucleotides not matched to a gene: 4. CDR3 length: 15 residues. The germline CDR1 and CDR2 sequences are MNHEY and SVGAGI. This sample is part of a study of blood T cell repertoires in COVID-19. Study overall: Donors in the United States, Italy and Spain gave samples during acute or convalescent COVID-19. T cells, B-cell-depleted T cells, or PBMCs supplied cDNA or gDNA.

The authors' processing: The assay estimated nucleated cells by amplifying reference gene primers. The data were produced by immunoSEQ multiplex PCR, yet TCRdb's version contains in-frame clones alone and is incomplete. V and J calls and clone size are as listed in that table; D and trimming were resolved from the DNA. The table has about 140,000 clones, about 87% seen once. The clonotype comes from a woman in her 40s with acute or convalescent COVID-19. Material for sequencing was peripheral blood. The chain couples TRBV6-5 to TRBJ2-5; 10 bases line up with TRBD1. The CDR3 DNA follows: TGTGCCAGCAGTTACAACCGGGACAGGGGAGAGACCCAGTACTTC. Protein sequence: CASSYNRDRGETQYF.